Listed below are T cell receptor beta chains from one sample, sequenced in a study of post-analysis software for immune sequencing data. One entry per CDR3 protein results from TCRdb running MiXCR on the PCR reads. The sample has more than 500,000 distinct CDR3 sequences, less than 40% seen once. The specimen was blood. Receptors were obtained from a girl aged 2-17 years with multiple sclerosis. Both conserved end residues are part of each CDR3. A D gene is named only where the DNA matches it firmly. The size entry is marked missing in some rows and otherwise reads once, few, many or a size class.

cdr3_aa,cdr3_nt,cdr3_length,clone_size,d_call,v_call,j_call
CASSSSPGRNYGYTF,TGCGCCAGCAGCTCCTCACCGGGCAGAAACTATGGCTACACCTTC,15,NA,NA,TRBV5-1,TRBJ1-2
CASKRDDADAQYF,TGTGCCAGCAAACGTGACGATGCAGATGCGCAGTATTTT,13,NA,NA,TRBV12-3/TRBV12-4,TRBJ2-3
CSAREDPNTEAFF,TGCAGTGCTAGAGAAGACCCGAACACTGAAGCTTTCTTT,13,few,NA,TRBV20-1,TRBJ1-1
CASSYSAEAYSNQPQHF,TGTGCCAGCAGTTACTCGGCGGAGGCTTATAGCAATCAGCCCCAGCATTTT,17,NA,NA,TRBV6-6,TRBJ1-5
CSARVRNEKLFF,TGCAGTGCTAGAGTTAGAAATGAAAAACTGTTTTTT,12,few,NA,TRBV20-1,TRBJ1-4
CAISAGRAQARETQYF,TGTGCCATCAGTGCGGGGAGGGCCCAAGCCCGAGAGACCCAGTACTTC,16,NA,TRBD2,TRBV10-3,TRBJ2-5
CASGVGVSYEQYF,TGTGCCAGCGGGGTAGGGGTTTCCTACGAGCAGTACTTC,13,NA,NA,TRBV6-1,TRBJ2-7
CASSFTGTGVSEAFF,TGTGCCAGCAGCTTTACCGGGACAGGCGTATCTGAAGCTTTCTTT,15,NA,TRBD1,TRBV5-6,TRBJ1-1
CAISEYRATYSNQPQHF,TGTGCCATCAGTGAGTACAGGGCGACCTATAGCAATCAGCCCCAGCATTTT,17,NA,NA,TRBV10-3,TRBJ1-5
CSARWGVGTEAFF,TGCAGTGCCCGGTGGGGGGTTGGCACTGAAGCTTTCTTT,13,NA,NA,TRBV20-1,TRBJ1-1
CSARDTRREDGYTF,TGCAGTGCTAGAGATACGAGAAGGGAAGATGGCTACACCTTC,14,few,NA,TRBV20-1,TRBJ1-2
CASSLILGIRGEQFF,TGTGCCAGCAGCTTAATCCTGGGGATCAGGGGTGAGCAGTTCTTC,15,NA,NA,TRBV7-9,TRBJ2-1
CASTLEGIGTDTQYF,TGTGCCAGCACCCTTGAGGGGATTGGCACAGATACGCAGTATTTT,15,NA,NA,TRBV12-3/TRBV12-4,TRBJ2-3
CASSYSRGRGETQYF,TGTGCCAGCAGTTACTCGAGGGGGAGGGGAGAGACCCAGTACTTC,15,few,NA,TRBV6-5,TRBJ2-5
CASSVGGQSNTGELFF,TGTGCCAGCAGCGTAGGTGGACAGTCAAACACCGGGGAGCTGTTTTTT,16,NA,NA,TRBV9,TRBJ2-2
CASSFLLSGGDYGYTF,TGCGCCAGCAGCTTCCTCCTTTCAGGGGGCGACTATGGCTACACCTTC,16,NA,TRBD1,TRBV5-1,TRBJ1-2
CASSPETSATYNEQFF,TGTGCCAGCAGTCCGGAGACTAGCGCGACCTACAATGAGCAGTTCTTC,16,NA,TRBD2,TRBV12-3/TRBV12-4,TRBJ2-1
CATSMPAALARNNEQFF,TGTGCCACCAGCATGCCTGCTGCGTTGGCTCGGAACAATGAGCAGTTCTTC,17,few,NA,TRBV15,TRBJ2-1
CASSQDPRGHSYNEQFF,TGCGCCAGCAGCCAAGATCCGAGGGGGCACTCCTACAATGAGCAGTTCTTC,17,few,TRBD1,TRBV4-1,TRBJ2-1
CATSEAGARPETQYF,TGTGCCACCAGCGAAGCCGGGGCTCGTCCAGAGACCCAGTACTTC,15,NA,NA,TRBV15,TRBJ2-5
CASSDPGQGPSIPSGNTIYF,TGTGCCAGTAGCGATCCGGGACAGGGGCCTTCGATCCCCTCTGGAAACACCATATATTTT,20,NA,TRBD1,TRBV9,TRBJ1-3
CSARAAGTPFNEQFF,TGCAGTGCTAGAGCCGCCGGGACTCCCTTCAATGAGCAGTTCTTC,15,many,NA,TRBV20-1,TRBJ2-1
CAGSLNPEGEQYF,TGTGCCGGCAGCTTGAACCCAGAGGGCGAGCAGTACTTC,13,NA,NA,TRBV7-3,TRBJ2-7
CASSLHRFNEQFF,TGTGCCAGCTCACTTCACAGGTTCAATGAGCAGTTCTTC,13,NA,NA,TRBV18,TRBJ2-1
CASSLDSDRVSGNYGYTF,TGCGCCAGCAGCTTGGACTCGGACAGGGTATCGGGTAACTATGGCTACACCTTC,18,NA,TRBD1,TRBV5-1,TRBJ1-2
CSARTGFYEQYF,TGCAGTGCTCGAACAGGGTTCTACGAGCAGTACTTC,12,few,NA,TRBV29-1,TRBJ2-7
CASSAQDRTFSENTIYF,TGTGCCAGCAGCGCACAGGACAGAACCTTCTCTGAAAACACCATATATTTT,17,NA,NA,TRBV9,TRBJ1-3
CASSQDKNTIYF,TGCGCCAGCAGCCAAGATAAGAACACCATATATTTT,12,once,NA,TRBV4-1,TRBJ1-3
CASSQAPLWETQYF,TGTGCCAGCAGCCAAGCCCCCTTGTGGGAGACCCAGTACTTC,14,NA,NA,TRBV3-1,TRBJ2-5
CASSLGGSRGYTF,TGCGCCAGCAGCTTGGGGGGATCTCGCGGCTACACCTTC,13,few,NA,TRBV5-1,TRBJ1-2
CASSLERGTPLHF,TGTGCCAGCAGCTTAGAGCGGGGGACCCCCCTCCACTTT,13,few,NA,TRBV7-2,TRBJ1-6
CASSPGQGEETQYF,TGCGCCAGCAGCCCCGGACAGGGAGAAGAGACCCAGTACTTC,14,few,TRBD1,TRBV5-1,TRBJ2-5
CSARGRTGSYGYTF,TGCAGTGCTAGAGGCAGGACGGGGAGCTATGGCTACACCTTC,14,NA,NA,TRBV20-1,TRBJ1-2
CASSLWGRAPYGYTF,TGCGCCAGCAGCTTGTGGGGTCGGGCACCCTATGGCTACACCTTC,15,NA,NA,TRBV5-1,TRBJ1-2
CSVELGSGYTF,TGCAGCGTTGAATTGGGTAGTGGCTACACCTTC,11,NA,NA,TRBV29-1,TRBJ1-2
CASSPDRQNQPQHF,TGTGCCAGCAGCCCTGACAGGCAAAATCAGCCCCAGCATTTT,14,NA,NA,TRBV12-3/TRBV12-4,TRBJ1-5
CASSRSGGLNEQFF,TGTGCCAGCAGTCGAAGCGGGGGTCTCAATGAGCAGTTCTTC,14,NA,TRBD2,TRBV12-3/TRBV12-4,TRBJ2-1
CASSYQTSGGYEQYF,TGTGCCAGCAGCTACCAGACTAGCGGGGGCTACGAGCAGTACTTC,15,once,TRBD2,TRBV7-2,TRBJ2-7
CASSIVSFRDSYGYTF,TGTGCCAGTAGTATAGTGAGCTTCCGGGACAGCTATGGCTACACCTTC,16,NA,TRBD1,TRBV19,TRBJ1-2
CASSQSGGVNIQYF,TGCGCCAGCAGCCAATCAGGGGGGGTGAACATTCAGTACTTC,14,NA,NA,TRBV4-1,TRBJ2-4
CASIERLAGETQYF,TGTGCCAGCATCGAAAGACTAGCGGGGGAGACCCAGTACTTC,14,NA,TRBD2,TRBV2,TRBJ2-5
CSASKTGETQYF,TGCAGTGCTTCTAAGACAGGAGAGACCCAGTACTTC,12,few,NA,TRBV20-1,TRBJ2-5
CSARGASGGFEQYF,TGCAGTGCTAGAGGCGCTAGCGGGGGGTTCGAGCAGTACTTC,14,NA,TRBD2,TRBV20-1,TRBJ2-7
CASNPTPSPETQYF,TGTGCCAGTAACCCAACCCCTAGCCCCGAGACCCAGTACTTC,14,NA,NA,TRBV19,TRBJ2-5
CASSSTGTGHGYTF,TGTGCCAGCAGTTCTACCGGGACAGGGCATGGCTACACCTTC,14,NA,TRBD1,TRBV25-1,TRBJ1-2
CSAQGGASSYNEQFF,TGCAGCGCTCAAGGGGGCGCGAGCTCCTACAATGAGCAGTTCTTC,15,NA,TRBD1,TRBV29-1,TRBJ2-1
CASSPGAGLQETQYF,TGTGCCAGCTCACCGGGGGCGGGACTCCAAGAGACCCAGTACTTC,15,NA,NA,TRBV18,TRBJ2-5
CASSFEPGATGEQYF,TGTGCCAGCAGCTTCGAACCGGGGGCCACGGGCGAGCAGTACTTC,15,NA,NA,TRBV7-8,TRBJ2-7
CASKRGGPNTEAFF,TGTGCCAGCAAGCGGGGCGGACCTAACACTGAAGCTTTCTTT,14,NA,NA,TRBV2,TRBJ1-1
CASSQDTGPALGAYGYTF,TGCGCCAGCAGCCAAGATACAGGGCCAGCGCTAGGGGCCTATGGCTACACCTTC,18,few,NA,TRBV4-1,TRBJ1-2
CASRGTESSYEQYF,TGTGCCAGCAGGGGGACAGAAAGCTCCTACGAGCAGTACTTC,14,few,TRBD1,TRBV6-6,TRBJ2-7
CASSPGGQYNYEQYF,TGTGCCAGCAGCCCGGGTGGCCAGTACAATTACGAGCAGTACTTC,15,NA,NA,TRBV27,TRBJ2-7
CASSYMAQGSQYF,TGTGCCAGCAGTTACATGGCTCAAGGATCCCAGTACTTC,13,NA,NA,TRBV6-5,TRBJ2-5
CASSVDPGSNEKLFF,TGTGCCAGCAGCGTAGATCCGGGTAGTAATGAAAAACTGTTTTTT,15,NA,NA,TRBV9,TRBJ1-4
CSFVGWTAAWQETQYF,TGCAGCTTTGTAGGATGGACAGCTGCTTGGCAGGAGACCCAGTACTTC,16,few,NA,TRBV29-1,TRBJ2-5
CASSPDRRSDEQFF,TGTGCCAGCAGCCCGGATAGGCGCAGCGATGAGCAGTTCTTC,14,NA,NA,TRBV7-9,TRBJ2-1
CASSFTPLDEQFF,TGTGCCAGCAGTTTTACTCCCTTGGATGAGCAGTTCTTC,13,NA,NA,TRBV28,TRBJ2-1
CSVGTGRGRQETQYF,TGCAGCGTTGGAACCGGGAGGGGCAGACAAGAGACCCAGTACTTC,15,few,TRBD2,TRBV29-1,TRBJ2-5
CASSERQSSSYNEQFF,TGTGCCAGCAGTGAACGACAGTCGAGCTCCTACAATGAGCAGTTCTTC,16,NA,NA,TRBV2,TRBJ2-1